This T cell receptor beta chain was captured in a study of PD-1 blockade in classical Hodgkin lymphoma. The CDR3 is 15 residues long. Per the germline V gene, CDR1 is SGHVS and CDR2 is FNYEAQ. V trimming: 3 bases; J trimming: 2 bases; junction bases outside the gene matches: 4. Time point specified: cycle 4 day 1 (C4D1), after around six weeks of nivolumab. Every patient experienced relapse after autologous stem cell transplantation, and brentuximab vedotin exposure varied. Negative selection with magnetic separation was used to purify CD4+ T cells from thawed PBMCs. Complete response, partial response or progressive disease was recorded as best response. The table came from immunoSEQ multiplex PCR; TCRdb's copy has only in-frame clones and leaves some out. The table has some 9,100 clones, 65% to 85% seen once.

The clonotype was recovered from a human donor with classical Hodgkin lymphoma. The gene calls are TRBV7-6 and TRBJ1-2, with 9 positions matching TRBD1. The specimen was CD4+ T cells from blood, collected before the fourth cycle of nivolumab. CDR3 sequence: CASSLGDRGNYGYTF. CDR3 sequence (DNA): TGTGCCAGCAGCTTGGGAGACAGGGGGAACTATGGCTACACCTTC.